Listed here is a single T cell receptor (beta chain). The antigen remains undetermined. Measured with immunoSEQ multiplex PCR; TCRdb has only the in-frame clones, and not every one. This table has over a million clones, 95% to 97% appearing once. This entry comes from a study of shared clonotypes between healthy human individuals. Study-level background: Every donor yielded three CD4 naive, three CD4 memory, two CD8 naive and one CD8 memory plate. Study observations and caveats: It was only blood that was sampled, and tissue repertoires likely differ. Generally, naive subsets came out with larger estimated richness than memory subsets.

The V segment lost 4 bases and the J segment 9 bases; nucleotides outside the gene matches: 18. This CDR3 has 16 amino acids. The germline CDR1 and CDR2 sequences are SGHTS and YDEGEE. Naive CD4+ cells were CD45RA-selected; the remaining cells were memory. Sample: naive CD4+ T cells sorted from blood. The subset denotes: CD45RA+ positively selected. The clonotype originates from a man aged 25 to 45 in good health. The V gene is TRBV5-8, the J gene TRBJ2-5; TRBD1 agrees at 7 bases. The CDR3 DNA reads TGTGCCAGCAGCCTAATTACAGGCCCAGGGACAGCGGCCCAGTACTTC. This translates into CASSLITGPGTAAQYF.